Below are 4 T cell receptor beta chains sequenced from a single sample in a study of blood T cells in healthy people across ages. Together with a sample-barcoded 5' primer, a J-beta primer mix was included in a second PCR lasting roughly 6 to 12 cycles. TCRdb called the 5' RACE reads again in MiXCR, with one record for every CDR3 protein. The sample has over a million distinct CDR3 sequences, 45% to 70% seen once. Sequencing was carried out using blood. These TCRs come from a man aged 18 to 35 in good health.

The chain combines TRBV29-1 with TRBJ1-1; D not resolved. Germline V CDR1 and CDR2: SQVTM, ANQGSEA. V lost 0 bases and J lost 0, with 11 bases in between. This CDR3 spans 15 amino acids. The CDR3, as DNA: TGCAGCGTTGAAGAACGACGCCTTGTGAACACTGAAGCTTTCTTT. It encodes CSVEERRLVNTEAFF.

The chain employs TRBV20-1 and TRBJ2-5, with D perhaps TRBD1 or TRBD2 (6 bases each). V shed 6 bases and J shed 4 bases, with 18 bases lying between them. The CDR3 covers 14 residues. The V gene's germline CDR1 is DFQATT and CDR2 SNEGSKA (reference sequence). Here the CDR3 DNA reads TGCAGTGCAGTTCCCTTTCGGGGGCGAGAGACCCAGTACTTC. Its protein is CSAVPFRGRETQYF.

This clonotype has just a few counts. The chain links TRBV6-1 to TRBJ1-2; 8 positions match TRBD1. Germline CDR1 and CDR2: MNHNS and SASEGT. CDR3 length equals 14 residues. Germline trimming cut 5 bases from V and 3 bases from J; bases unmatched to any gene: 5. CDR3 protein: CASSRTGLDYGYTF. CDR3 DNA: TGTGCCAGCAGTCGGACAGGGTTGGACTATGGCTACACCTTC.

This clonotype was observed a handful of times. The chain links TRBV3-1 to TRBJ2-3; unclear D gene. Trimming removed 0 bases at V and 8 bases at J, with 9 bases between. This CDR3 is 13 amino acids long. The germline V gene has CDR1 LGHDT and CDR2 YNNKEL (reference sequence). In DNA, the CDR3 is TGTGCCAGCAGCCAAGATAAGGGCCGTACGCAGTATTTT. It is translated as CASSQDKGRTQYF.